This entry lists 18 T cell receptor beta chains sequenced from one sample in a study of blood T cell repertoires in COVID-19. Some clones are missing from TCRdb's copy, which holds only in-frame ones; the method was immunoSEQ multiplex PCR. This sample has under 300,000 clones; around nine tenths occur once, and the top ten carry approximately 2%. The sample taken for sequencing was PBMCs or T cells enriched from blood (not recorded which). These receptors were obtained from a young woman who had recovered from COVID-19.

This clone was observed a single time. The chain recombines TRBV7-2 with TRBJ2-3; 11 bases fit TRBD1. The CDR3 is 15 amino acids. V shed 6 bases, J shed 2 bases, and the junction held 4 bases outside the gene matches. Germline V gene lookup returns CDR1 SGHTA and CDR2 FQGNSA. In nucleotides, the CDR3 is TGTGCCAGCAGAGCGGACAGGGGGCACACAGATACGCAGTATTTT. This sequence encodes CASRADRGHTDTQYF.

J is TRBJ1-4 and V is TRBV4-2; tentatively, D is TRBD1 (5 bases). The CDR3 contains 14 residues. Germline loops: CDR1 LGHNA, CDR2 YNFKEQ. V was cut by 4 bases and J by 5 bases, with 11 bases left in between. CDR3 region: CASSRGRVNEKLFF. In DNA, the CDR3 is TGTGCCAGCAGCCGAGGCAGGGTAAATGAAAAACTGTTTTTT.

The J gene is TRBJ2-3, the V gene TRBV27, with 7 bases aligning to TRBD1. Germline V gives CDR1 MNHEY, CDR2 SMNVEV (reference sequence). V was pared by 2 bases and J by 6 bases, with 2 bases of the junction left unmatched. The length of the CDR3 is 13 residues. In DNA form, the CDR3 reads TGTGCCAGCAGTTTAGCACAGGGGGATACGCAGTATTTT. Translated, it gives CASSLAQGDTQYF.

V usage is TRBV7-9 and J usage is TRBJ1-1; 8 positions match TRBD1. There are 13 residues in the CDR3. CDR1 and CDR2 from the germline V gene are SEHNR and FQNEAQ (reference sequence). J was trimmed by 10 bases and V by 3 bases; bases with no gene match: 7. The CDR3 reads CASSLVNRGAAFF. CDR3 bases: TGTGCCAGCAGCTTGGTGAACAGGGGGGCAGCTTTCTTT.

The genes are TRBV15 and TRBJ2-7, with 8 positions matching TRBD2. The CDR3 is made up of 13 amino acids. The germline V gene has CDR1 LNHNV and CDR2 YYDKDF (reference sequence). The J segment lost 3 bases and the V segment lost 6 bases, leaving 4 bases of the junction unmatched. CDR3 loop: CATRAAGGYEQYF. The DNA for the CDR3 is TGTGCCACCAGGGCGGCGGGAGGCTACGAGCAGTACTTC.

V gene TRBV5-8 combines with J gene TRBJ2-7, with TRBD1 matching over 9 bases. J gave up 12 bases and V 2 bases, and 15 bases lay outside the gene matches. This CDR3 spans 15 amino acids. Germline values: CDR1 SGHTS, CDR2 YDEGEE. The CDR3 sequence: CASSFLRDRDLLTYF. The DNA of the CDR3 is TGTGCCAGCAGCTTTCTCCGGGACAGGGATCTACTCACGTACTTC.

As DNA, the CDR3 is TGTGCCAGCAGGGGGACAGGGGGCACAGATACGCAGTATTTT. Protein: CASRGTGGTDTQYF. J is TRBJ2-3 and V is TRBV2, with 10 nucleotides matching TRBD1. This CDR3 is 14 amino acids long. The trim removed 6 bases at V and 1 base at J, leaving 1 base unmatched. Germline assignment: CDR1 SNHLY and CDR2 FYNNEI. The entire variable domain, with the rest obtained from reference TRBV2 and TRBJ2-3, is as follows: EPEVTQTPSHQVTQMGQEVILRCVPISNHLYFYWYRQILGQKVEFLVSFYNNEISEKSEIFDDQFSVERPDGSNFTLKIRSTKLEDSAMYFCASRGTGGTDTQYFGPGTRLTVL.

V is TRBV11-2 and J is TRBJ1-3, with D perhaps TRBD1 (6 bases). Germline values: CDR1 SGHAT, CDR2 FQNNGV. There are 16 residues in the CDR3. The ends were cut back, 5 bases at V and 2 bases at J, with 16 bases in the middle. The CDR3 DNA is TGTGCCAGCAGCCTACAGGGAACCAGCCCTGGAAACACCATATATTTT. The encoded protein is CASSLQGTSPGNTIYF.

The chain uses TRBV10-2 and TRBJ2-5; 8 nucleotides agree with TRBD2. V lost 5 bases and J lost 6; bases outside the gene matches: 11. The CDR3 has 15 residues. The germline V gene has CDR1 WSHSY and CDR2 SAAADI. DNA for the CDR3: TGCGCCAGCAGTTGGAGAAGCGGGAGTGGAAAGACCCAGTACTTC. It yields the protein CASSWRSGSGKTQYF.

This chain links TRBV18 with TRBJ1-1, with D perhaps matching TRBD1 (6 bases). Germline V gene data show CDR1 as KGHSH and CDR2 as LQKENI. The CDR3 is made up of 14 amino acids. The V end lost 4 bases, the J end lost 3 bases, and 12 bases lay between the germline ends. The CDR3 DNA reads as TGTGCCAGCTCACAGGGGGTAGGGGACACTGAAGCTTTCTTT. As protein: CASSQGVGDTEAFF.

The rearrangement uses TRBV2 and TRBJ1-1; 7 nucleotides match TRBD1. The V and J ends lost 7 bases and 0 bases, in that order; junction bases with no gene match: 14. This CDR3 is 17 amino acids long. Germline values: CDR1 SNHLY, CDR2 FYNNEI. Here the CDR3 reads CASIRPGTANLNTEAFF. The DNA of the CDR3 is TGTGCCAGCATTAGACCAGGGACAGCAAATTTGAACACTGAAGCTTTCTTT.

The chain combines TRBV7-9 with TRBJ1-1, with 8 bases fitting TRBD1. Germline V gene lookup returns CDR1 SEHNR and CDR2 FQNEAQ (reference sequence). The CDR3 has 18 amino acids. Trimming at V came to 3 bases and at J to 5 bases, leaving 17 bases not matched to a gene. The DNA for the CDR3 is TGTGCCAGCAGCTTGGGACCTGGACAGGGTTTTTTAAGAACTGAAGCTTTCTTT. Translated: CASSLGPGQGFLRTEAFF.

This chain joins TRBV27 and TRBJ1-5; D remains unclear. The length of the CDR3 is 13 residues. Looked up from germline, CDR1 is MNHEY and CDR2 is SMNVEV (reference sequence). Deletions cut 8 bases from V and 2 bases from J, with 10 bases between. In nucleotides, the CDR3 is TGTGCCAGCGGCCGGGTCGGCAATCAGCCCCAGCATTTT. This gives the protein CASGRVGNQPQHF.

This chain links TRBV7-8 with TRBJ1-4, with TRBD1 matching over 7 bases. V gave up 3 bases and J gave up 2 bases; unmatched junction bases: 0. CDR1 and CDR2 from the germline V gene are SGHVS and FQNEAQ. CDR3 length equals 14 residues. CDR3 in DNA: TGTGCCAGCAGCTTGACAGGGACTAATGAAAAACTGTTTTTT. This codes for CASSLTGTNEKLFF.

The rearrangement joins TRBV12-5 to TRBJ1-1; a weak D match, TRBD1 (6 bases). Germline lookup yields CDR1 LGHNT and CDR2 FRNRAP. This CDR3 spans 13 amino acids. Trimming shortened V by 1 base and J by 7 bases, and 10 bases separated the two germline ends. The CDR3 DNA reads TGTGCTAGTGGTTTGGATCCACAGGGTGAAGCTTTCTTT. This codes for CASGLDPQGEAFF.

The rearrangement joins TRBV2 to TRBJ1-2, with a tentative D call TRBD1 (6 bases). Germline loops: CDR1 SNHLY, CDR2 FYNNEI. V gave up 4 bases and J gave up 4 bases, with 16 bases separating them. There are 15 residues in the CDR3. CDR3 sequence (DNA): TGTGCCAGCAGTGTCGAACAGGGTTCGACCTATGGCTACACCTTC. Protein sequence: CASSVEQGSTYGYTF.

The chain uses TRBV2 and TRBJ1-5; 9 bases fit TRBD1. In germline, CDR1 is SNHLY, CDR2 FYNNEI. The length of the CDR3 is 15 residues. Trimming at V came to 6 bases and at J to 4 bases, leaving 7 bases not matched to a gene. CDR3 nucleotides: TGTGCCAGCAGATATGGGACAGGGACAAATCAGCCCCAGCATTTT. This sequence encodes CASRYGTGTNQPQHF. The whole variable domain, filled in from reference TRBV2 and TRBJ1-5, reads EPEVTQTPSHQVTQMGQEVILRCVPISNHLYFYWYRQILGQKVEFLVSFYNNEISEKSEIFDDQFSVERPDGSNFTLKIRSTKLEDSAMYFCASRYGTGTNQPQHFGDGTRLSIL.

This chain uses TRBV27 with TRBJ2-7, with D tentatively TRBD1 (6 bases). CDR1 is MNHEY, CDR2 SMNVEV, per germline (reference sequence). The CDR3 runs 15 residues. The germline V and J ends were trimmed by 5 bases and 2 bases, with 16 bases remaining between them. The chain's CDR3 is CASSLPDRPPYEQYF. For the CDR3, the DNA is TGTGCCAGCAGTCTCCCAGACAGGCCCCCCTACGAGCAGTACTTC.